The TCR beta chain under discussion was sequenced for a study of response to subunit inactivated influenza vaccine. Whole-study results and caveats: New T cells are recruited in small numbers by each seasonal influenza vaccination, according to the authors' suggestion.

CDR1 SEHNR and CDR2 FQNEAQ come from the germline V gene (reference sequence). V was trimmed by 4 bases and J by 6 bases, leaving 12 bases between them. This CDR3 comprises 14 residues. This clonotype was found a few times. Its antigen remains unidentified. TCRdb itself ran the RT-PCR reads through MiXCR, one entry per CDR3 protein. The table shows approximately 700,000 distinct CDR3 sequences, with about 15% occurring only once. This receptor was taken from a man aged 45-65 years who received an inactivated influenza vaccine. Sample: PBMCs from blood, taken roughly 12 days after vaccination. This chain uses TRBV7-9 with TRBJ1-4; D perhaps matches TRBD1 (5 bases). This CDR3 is CASSSRDRDEKLFF. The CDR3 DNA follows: TGTGCCAGCAGCTCCAGGGACCGGGATGAAAAACTGTTTTTT.